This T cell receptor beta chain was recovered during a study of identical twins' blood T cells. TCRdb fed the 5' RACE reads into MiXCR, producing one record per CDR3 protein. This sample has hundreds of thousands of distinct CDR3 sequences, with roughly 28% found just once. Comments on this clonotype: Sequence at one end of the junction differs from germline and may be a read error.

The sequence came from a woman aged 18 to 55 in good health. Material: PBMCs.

CDR3 residues: CASSSRLAGASGDEQFF. The DNA for the CDR3 is TGTGCCAGCAGTTCAAGACTAGCGGGAGCCTCGGGCGATGAGCAATTCTTC. The V call is TRBV6-2 or TRBV6-3, the J call TRBJ2-1, with TRBD2 matching 12 bases. Germline V gene data show CDR1 as MNHEY and CDR2 as SVGEGT. This CDR3 region has 17 residues.